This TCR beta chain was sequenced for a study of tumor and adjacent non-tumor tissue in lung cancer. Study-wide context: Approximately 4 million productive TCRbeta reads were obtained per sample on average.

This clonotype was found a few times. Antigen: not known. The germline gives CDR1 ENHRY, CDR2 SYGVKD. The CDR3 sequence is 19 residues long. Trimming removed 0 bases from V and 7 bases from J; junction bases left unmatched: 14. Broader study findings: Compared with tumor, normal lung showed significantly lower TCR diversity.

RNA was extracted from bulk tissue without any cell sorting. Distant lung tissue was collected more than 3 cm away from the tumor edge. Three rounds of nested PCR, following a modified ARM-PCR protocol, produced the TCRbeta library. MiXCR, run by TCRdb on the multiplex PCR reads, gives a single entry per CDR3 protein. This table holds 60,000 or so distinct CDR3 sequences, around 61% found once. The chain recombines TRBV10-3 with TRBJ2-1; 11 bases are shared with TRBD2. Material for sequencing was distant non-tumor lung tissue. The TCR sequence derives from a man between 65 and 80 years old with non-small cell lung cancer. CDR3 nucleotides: TGTGCCATCAGTGAGTCGGTGAGGATAGCGGGAGGGAGAATTAATGAGCAGTTCTTC. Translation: CAISESVRIAGGRINEQFF.